One and the same sample provided the 10 T cell receptor beta chains below, sequenced in a study of blood T cell repertoires in COVID-19 (TCRdb year 2020). The library came from the immunoSEQ multiplex PCR assay. In TCRdb, the immuneACCESS table is reduced to in-frame sequences with V and J assigned. These tables do not hold every clone; where another copy was compared, an unresolved V gene accounts for under half, and the others remain unexplained. This sample gives around 300,000 clones in total; roughly 85% of them show up just once. The top ten clonotypes cover 6% to 6.5% of the sample. The sequencing sample was made of PBMCs or T cells enriched from blood (not recorded which). Every receptor here comes from a middle-aged woman who had recovered from COVID-19.

V gene TRBV2 combines with J gene TRBJ1-5, with D unclear. Trimming cost V 3 bases and J 3 bases, with 6 bases left between them. There are 13 residues in the CDR3. Germline V CDR1 and CDR2: SNHLY, FYNNEI. CDR3 in DNA: TGTGCCAGCAGTGAGAGTTACAATCAGCCCCAGCATTTT. Protein: CASSESYNQPQHF.

The chain has TRBV28 and TRBJ1-3, with 11 bases fitting TRBD1. CDR3 size: 16 residues. Germline trimming cut 6 bases from V and 4 bases from J; bases unmatched to any gene: 8. Germline V gene lookup returns CDR1 MDHEN and CDR2 SYDVKM. The CDR3 DNA follows: TGTGCCAGCAGCTCCAGCGGACAGGGGGCCGGAAACACCATATATTTT. It specifies CASSSSGQGAGNTIYF. The full variable domain, in which reference TRBV28 and TRBJ1-3 provide the parts outside the CDR3, is DVKVTQSSRYLVKRTGEKVFLECVQDMDHENMFWYRQDPGLGLRLIYFSYDVKMKEKGDIPEGYSVSREKKERFSLILESASTNQTSMYLCASSSSGQGAGNTIYFGEGSWLTVV.

The J gene is TRBJ1-4, the V gene TRBV21-1. TRBV21-1 has pseudogene status. CDR3 length: 11 residues. The CDR3, as DNA: TGTGCCAGCGGGAGTAATGAAAAACTGTTTTTT. Translation: CASGSNEKLFF.

The rearrangement links TRBV5-4 to TRBJ2-2, with TRBD2 identical over 10 bases. The V segment lost 2 bases and the J segment 6 bases; nucleotides outside the gene matches: 4. CDR1 is SGHNT and CDR2 is YYREEE in the germline V gene (reference sequence). This CDR3 contains 15 residues. The CDR3 sequence is CASSFASGGAGELFF. The DNA for the CDR3 is TGTGCCAGCAGCTTTGCTAGCGGGGGCGCCGGGGAGCTGTTTTTT.

The chain joins TRBV7-2 to TRBJ1-4, with 7 bases aligning to TRBD1. The CDR3 has 15 amino acids. In germline, CDR1 is SGHTA, CDR2 FQGNSA. V was pared by 3 bases and J by 8 bases, with 9 bases of the junction left unmatched. The CDR3 here is CASSFRTGSGEKLFF. The CDR3 DNA is TGTGCCAGCAGCTTCAGGACAGGATCCGGGGAAAAACTGTTTTTT.

This clone was counted between two and nine times. The chain links TRBV19 to TRBJ2-1; the D is unclear. Germline CDR1 is LNHDA and CDR2 is SQIVND (reference sequence). The CDR3 length is 14 residues. Trimming removed 6 bases from V and 8 bases from J, with 17 bases in between. CDR3: CASSRQAPPYEQFF. DNA of the CDR3: TGTGCCAGTAGCCGACAAGCCCCTCCGTATGAGCAGTTCTTC. Supplemented by reference TRBV19 and TRBJ2-1, the full variable domain reads DGGITQSPKYLFRKEGQNVTLSCEQNLNHDAMYWYRQDPGQGLRLIYYSQIVNDFQKGDIAEGYSVSREKKESFPLTVTSAQKNPTAFYLCASSRQAPPYEQFFGPGTRLTVL.

The chain links TRBV28 to TRBJ1-6, with 8 bases aligning to TRBD1. The CDR3 is made up of 15 amino acids. Germline loops: CDR1 MDHEN, CDR2 SYDVKM. J gave up 14 bases and V 2 bases, and 11 bases lay outside the gene matches. The CDR3: CASSLRGQGPPTLHF. CDR3 bases: TGTGCCAGCAGTTTACGTGGACAGGGCCCCCCTACCCTCCACTTT.

The chain joins TRBV18 to TRBJ2-1; D might be TRBD2 (6 bases). Germline loops: CDR1 KGHSH, CDR2 LQKENI. Trimming removed 1 base from V and 6 bases from J, with 16 bases in between. The CDR3 consists of 16 residues. CDR3 sequence reads: CASSPQEGGVLNEQFF. In nucleotides, the CDR3 is TGTGCCAGCTCACCACAAGAGGGAGGCGTCCTCAATGAGCAGTTCTTC.

This chain connects TRBV5-1 to TRBJ2-1; D perhaps matches TRBD2 (6 bases). CDR1 is SGHRS, CDR2 YFSETQ, per germline. Trimming pared 0 bases from V and 2 bases from J, leaving 12 bases between. The CDR3 runs 16 residues. CDR3 in amino acids: CASSLAGGTAYNEQFF. CDR3 DNA: TGCGCCAGCAGCTTGGCAGGCGGGACCGCCTACAATGAGCAGTTCTTC.

The rearrangement joins TRBV11-2 to TRBJ2-5; D unclear. Germline V lookup: CDR1 SGHAT, CDR2 FQNNGV. The CDR3 loop spans 13 amino acids. The V and J ends lost 2 bases and 4 bases respectively, with 8 bases between them. CDR3 protein: CASSLMGRETQYF. In nucleotides, the CDR3 is TGTGCCAGCAGCTTAATGGGCAGAGAGACCCAGTACTTC.